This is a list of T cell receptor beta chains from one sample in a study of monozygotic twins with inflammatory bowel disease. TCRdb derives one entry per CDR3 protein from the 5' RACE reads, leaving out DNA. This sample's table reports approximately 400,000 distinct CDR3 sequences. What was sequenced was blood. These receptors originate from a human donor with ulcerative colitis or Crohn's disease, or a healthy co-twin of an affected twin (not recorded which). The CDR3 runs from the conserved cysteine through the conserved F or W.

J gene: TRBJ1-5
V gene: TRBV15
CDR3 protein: CATSKGQPNQPQHF

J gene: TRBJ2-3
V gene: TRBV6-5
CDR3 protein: CASSYTGPGLGTDTQYF

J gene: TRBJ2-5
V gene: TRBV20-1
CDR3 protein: CSQRLLVEETQYF

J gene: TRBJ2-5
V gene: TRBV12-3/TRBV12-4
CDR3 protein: CASRHSGGAGETQYF

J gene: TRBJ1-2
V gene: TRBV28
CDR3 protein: CASSLTGANYGYTF

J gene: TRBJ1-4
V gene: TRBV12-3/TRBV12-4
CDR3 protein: CASRRGGSGEKNEKLFF

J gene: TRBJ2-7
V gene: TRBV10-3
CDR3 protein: CAITLSDREYGEQYF

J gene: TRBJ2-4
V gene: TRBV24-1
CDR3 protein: CATSDSQITAKNIQYF

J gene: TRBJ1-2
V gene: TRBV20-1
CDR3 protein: CGATGLYRDRDSYGYTF

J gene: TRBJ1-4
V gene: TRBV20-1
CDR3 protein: CSARSITTNEKLFF

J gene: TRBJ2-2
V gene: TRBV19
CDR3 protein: CASNLGQLDTGELFF

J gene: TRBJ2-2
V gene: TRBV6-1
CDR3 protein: CASSPRDSYTGELFF

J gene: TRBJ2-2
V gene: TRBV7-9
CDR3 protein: CASSFGGLAARGELFF

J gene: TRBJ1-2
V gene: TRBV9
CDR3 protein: CASSARQGIYGYTF

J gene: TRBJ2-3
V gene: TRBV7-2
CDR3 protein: CASSITSGSLGDTQYF

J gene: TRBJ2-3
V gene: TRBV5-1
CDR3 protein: CASGTGLAEFTDTQYF

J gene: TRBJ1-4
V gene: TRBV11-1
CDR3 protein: CASSFGPTGLRTNEKLFF

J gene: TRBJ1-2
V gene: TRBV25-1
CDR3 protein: CASMNKYGYTF

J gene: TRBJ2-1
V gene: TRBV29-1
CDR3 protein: CSVEKAGWETEQFF

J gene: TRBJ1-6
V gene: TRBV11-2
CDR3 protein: CASSTRWGGSPFHF

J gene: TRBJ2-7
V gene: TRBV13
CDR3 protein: CASSLEGEEQYF

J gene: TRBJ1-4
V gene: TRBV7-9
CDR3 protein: CASSLSVGRDEKLFF

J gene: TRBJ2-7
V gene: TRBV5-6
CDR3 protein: CASSPTGIETYEQYF

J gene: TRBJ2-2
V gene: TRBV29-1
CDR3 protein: CSAPGGGNTGELFF

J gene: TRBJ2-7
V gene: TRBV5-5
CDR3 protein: CASNNRGGSYEQYF

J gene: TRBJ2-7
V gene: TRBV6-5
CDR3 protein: CASSSDADGSYEQYF

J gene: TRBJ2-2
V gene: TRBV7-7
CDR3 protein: CASSFPSVTLKNTGELFF

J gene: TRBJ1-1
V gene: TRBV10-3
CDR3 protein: CAISESGEGREAFF